The T cell receptor (beta chain) described here comes from a study of blood T cell repertoires in COVID-19 (dated by TCRdb to the early 2020s). Describing the broader study: Samples covering the acute and convalescent phases of COVID-19 were provided by collaborators in the United States, Italy and Spain. The prospective study material was composed of cDNA or gDNA derived from T cells, B-cell-depleted T cells, or PBMCs. Deeply sampled blood TCRbeta repertoires from subjects exposed to, actively infected with, or recovered from COVID-19 were included in the dataset. A freely available public database, intended as a resource for researchers studying the immune response to SARS-CoV-2, is where the repertoires were released. The samples were drawn from two sources: the first 160 participants of the ongoing ImmuneRACE study, and 1,000 to 1,500 subjects contributed by 6 global collaborators. Sample metadata almost always included a de-identified subject ID, COVID-19 status, age in years and sex. Where available, HLA class I and class II types were taken from metadata supplied by the sample provider and were not determined by assay-based typing. What the authors observed across the whole study: How much clinical and demographic metadata was included differed by source and by participant, and the metadata was provided uncurated.

Collaborating institutions collected whole blood in K2EDTA tubes following their own protocols. Collaborator samples were shipped for TCRbeta analysis as frozen whole blood, isolated PBMCs, or DNA extracted from either sample type. CDR1 and CDR2 were assigned from the germline V gene as SGHRS and YFSETQ. There are 15 amino acids in the CDR3, from cysteine to phenylalanine inclusive. Just the 45-base CDR3 DNA is kept, in frame starting at base 1. For this chain, trimming is 0 bases at the V end and 5 bases at the J end, and the number of junction bases without a gene match is 5. On this clone: Its cognate antigen has yet to be identified. Within one base of it there is no much larger clone, and no base qualities were kept.

TCRbeta CDR3 regions were amplified from genomic DNA by means of the immunoSEQ Assay, a bias-controlled multiplex PCR. On the authors' methods: The number of nucleated cells in each sample was estimated from the amplification of reference gene primers within the assay. Sequence reads were collapsed and filtered to measure the absolute abundance of every unique TCRbeta CDR3 rearrangement. For each sample, productive Simpson clonality was calculated as the square root of Simpson's diversity index across productive rearrangements. TCRdb stores this immuneACCESS table with in-frame sequences only. Part of the clones is absent; in the studies checked, under half of the shortfall reflects unresolved V genes, and no reason is known for the rest. From that table come the V and J calls and clone size; the DNA was used to work out D and trimming. Across this sample there are 71,000 or so clones, with more than 75% seen only once. Of the sample, 7% to 10% falls within the top ten clones.

Sequenced input: peripheral blood. The V gene is TRBV5-1 and the J gene is TRBJ2-1; the junction holds 7 bases that match TRBD2. The clonotype was recovered from a man aged 50 to 59 with active COVID-19. In nucleotides, the sequence is TGCGCCAGCAGCTTGGCAGCGGGAATAAACAATGAGCAGTTCTTC. This codes for CASSLAAGINNEQFF.